The 20 T cell receptor beta chains below all came from one sample that was sequenced in a study of T cell responses to AZD1222 COVID-19 vaccine (dated by TCRdb to the early 2020s). The library was produced with the immunoSEQ multiplex PCR assay. Held by TCRdb, this immuneACCESS table contains in-frame sequences only and omits some clones. Under half of the omission traces to an unresolved V gene where checked; the cause of the rest is unknown. The sample table lists about 88,000 clones, less than 95% of them with a count of one. The ten largest clones add up to 5% to 6% of the sample. The time point label of this sample denotes: about 28 days (+/-7) after the second vaccine dose. This specimen consisted of peripheral blood, obtained 28 days after the second AZD1222 dose. The receptors originated from an adult who received the AZD1222 COVID-19 vaccine.

To note about this clone: The junction differs from germline at one of its ends, possibly a read error. The chain combines TRBV25-1 with TRBJ1-5; TRBD1 is a possible D gene (5 bases). CDR3 length: 13 amino acids. Per germline, CDR1 MGHDK and CDR2 SYGVNS. This chain's CDR3 is CAWGMCSNRPQHF. The CDR3 bases are TGTGCCTGGGGGATGTGTAGCAATCGGCCCCAGCATTTT.

The rearrangement links TRBV6-5 to TRBJ2-7; D is perhaps TRBD1 or TRBD2 (5 bases each). This CDR3 is 14 amino acids long. Germline V gives CDR1 MNHEY, CDR2 SVGAGI. V was pared by 7 bases and J by 4 bases, with 17 bases between. This CDR3 reads CASTLGTSQYEQYF. CDR3 sequence (DNA): TGTGCCAGCACCCTCGGGACGTCCCAGTACGAGCAGTACTTC.

This clone has just a few counts. The V call is TRBV5-1, the J call TRBJ2-2; 7 bases fit TRBD2. This CDR3 contains 15 residues. V lost 1 base and J lost 4; bases outside the gene matches: 4. The germline gives CDR1 SGHRS, CDR2 YFSETQ. Here the CDR3 reads CASSLQSGGTGELFF. The CDR3 DNA sequence: TGCGCCAGCAGCTTGCAATCGGGGGGCACCGGGGAGCTGTTTTTT.

V gene TRBV10-3 combines with J gene TRBJ1-6; TRBD1 might be the D (5 bases). The V gene lost 0 bases and the J gene lost 6 bases, with 9 bases spanning the gap. Looked up from germline, CDR1 is ENHRY and CDR2 is SYGVKD. This CDR3 has 15 residues. The CDR3 reads CAISESGVGNSPLHF. CDR3 DNA sequence: TGTGCCATCAGTGAGTCGGGGGTGGGTAATTCACCCCTCCACTTT.

Only one count was recorded for this clone. The chain has TRBV6-5 and TRBJ1-2; the match to TRBD1 covers 10 bases. The J segment lost 4 bases and the V segment lost 5 bases, leaving 4 bases of the junction unmatched. CDR3 size: 14 residues. Germline V CDR1 and CDR2: MNHEY, SVGAGI. CDR3 bases: TGTGCCAGCAGTCCGGGACAGGGGTCCTATGGCTACACCTTC. Translating gives CASSPGQGSYGYTF.

The J gene is TRBJ2-3, the V gene TRBV6-2 or TRBV6-3; no reliable D call. The CDR3 spans 15 residues. V dropped 2 bases and J dropped 0 bases, with 9 bases sitting between them. Germline V gives CDR1 MNHEY, CDR2 SVGEGT. The CDR3 DNA sequence: TGTGCCAGCAGTTACGAGAGACCTAGCACAGATACGCAGTATTTT. This translates into CASSYERPSTDTQYF.

This clone was observed once. The rearrangement joins TRBV9 to TRBJ1-4, with 7 positions matching TRBD1. The V segment lost 1 base and the J segment 4 bases; nucleotides outside the gene matches: 4. Germline assignment: CDR1 SGDLS and CDR2 YYNGEE. The CDR3 totals 15 residues. CDR3 loop: CASSVLGQLNEKLFF. The CDR3 bases are TGTGCCAGCAGCGTATTGGGACAGCTTAATGAAAAACTGTTTTTT.

The V gene is TRBV5-6, the J gene TRBJ1-1; D gene uncertain. The CDR3 runs to 15 residues. CDR1 and CDR2 (germline): SGHDT, YYEEEE. Deletions cut 1 base from V and 1 base from J, with 11 bases between. CDR3 bases: TGTGCCAGCAGCTTGAATAGGGCGACGAACACTGAAGCTTTCTTT. Its translation: CASSLNRATNTEAFF.

V and J are TRBV3-1 (or the pseudogene TRBV3-2) and TRBJ2-7, with no clear D. Germline assignment: CDR1 LGHDT and CDR2 YNNKEL (reference sequence). The length of the CDR3 is 12 residues. Trimming pared 1 base from V and 3 bases from J, leaving 4 bases between. CDR3 nucleotide sequence: TGTGCCAGCAGCCAAGGGAGCTACGAGCAGTACTTC. Residues: CASSQGSYEQYF.

The rearrangement joins TRBV6-2 or TRBV6-3 to TRBJ2-7, with D possibly being TRBD1 (6 bases). The CDR3 consists of 16 residues. Germline V lookup: CDR1 MNHEY, CDR2 SVGEGT. The V end lost 2 bases, the J end lost 3 bases, and 17 bases lay between the germline ends. CDR3 nucleotides: TGTGCCAGCAGTTACGGGGCTGAGACAGGACACTACGAGCAGTACTTC. This gives the protein CASSYGAETGHYEQYF.

The chain has TRBV30 and TRBJ1-1; D ambiguous. The CDR3 sequence is 15 residues long. The V end was cut by 2 bases, the J end by 4 bases, with 17 bases between. Germline V CDR1 and CDR2: GTSNPN, SVGIG (reference sequence). CDR3 sequence: CAWSPGSFRGTEAFF. The CDR3 nucleotides are TGTGCCTGGAGTCCCGGGTCCTTCCGGGGCACTGAAGCTTTCTTT.

In DNA, the CDR3 is TGTGCCAGCAGCCAAGAGGGGCGGGGGTCCTACGAGCAGTACTTC. Amino acid sequence: CASSQEGRGSYEQYF. The chain has TRBV4-2 and TRBJ2-7, with 7 bases fitting TRBD2. With V trimmed by 0 bases and J by 1 base, 3 bases remained unmatched. This CDR3 has 15 amino acids. Germline V lookup: CDR1 LGHNA, CDR2 YNFKEQ.

The rearrangement links TRBV7-2 to TRBJ2-2; D is possibly TRBD1 or TRBD2 (5 bases each). V was pared by 6 bases and J by 4 bases, with 15 bases between. The germline gives CDR1 SGHTA, CDR2 FQGNSA. The CDR3 runs 15 residues. CDR3 sequence reads: CASRHTFGGTGELFF. For the CDR3, the DNA is TGTGCCAGCAGACACACCTTTGGGGGCACCGGGGAGCTGTTTTTT.

As DNA, the CDR3 is TGTGCCAGTAGTATTCAGGGCCAGCCCGGGGGATATGAGCAGTTCTTC. This gives the protein CASSIQGQPGGYEQFF. This sequence joins TRBV19 and TRBJ2-1, with D possibly being TRBD2 (6 bases). From germline, CDR1 is LNHDA and CDR2 SQIVND (reference sequence). This CDR3 comprises 16 residues. The V end was cut by 3 bases, the J end by 8 bases, with 20 bases between.

This chain joins TRBV24-1 and TRBJ2-1, with D hard to call. Between the trimmed V and J ends, which lost 4 bases and 0 bases, there was a span of 9 bases. The germline V gene has CDR1 KGHDR and CDR2 SFDVKD. The CDR3 has 15 amino acids. The CDR3 sequence is CATSDPSSSYNEQFF. The CDR3 bases are TGTGCCACCAGTGACCCCTCTAGCTCCTACAATGAGCAGTTCTTC.

The chain links TRBV25-1 to TRBJ1-5; 7 bases are shared with TRBD1. V shed 6 bases, J shed 8 bases, and the junction held 10 bases outside the gene matches. Germline V gene data show CDR1 as MGHDK and CDR2 as SYGVNS. The CDR3 sequence is 14 residues long. Here the CDR3 DNA reads TGTGCCAGCAGCCTAACAGGGGAAATAGAGCCCCAGCATTTT. Protein: CASSLTGEIEPQHF.

The chain links TRBV19 to TRBJ1-2; D not certain. V lost 7 bases, J lost 4 bases, and 10 bases lay in between. The CDR3 consists of 12 residues. CDR1 and CDR2 (germline): LNHDA, SQIVND (reference sequence). DNA for the CDR3: TGTGCCAGTAAGGAGGGAGTCTATGGCTACACCTTC. Protein sequence: CASKEGVYGYTF.

This clone was recorded only once. The CDR3 DNA reads as TGCGCCAGCAGCTTGATCATGAACACTGAAGCTTTCTTT. Its translation: CASSLIMNTEAFF. V is TRBV5-1 and J is TRBJ1-1; no firm D call. Germline V gives CDR1 SGHRS, CDR2 YFSETQ. The CDR3 length is 13 residues. The V and J ends lost 1 base and 0 bases respectively, with 4 bases between them. The entire variable domain, with the rest obtained from reference TRBV5-1 and TRBJ1-1, is as follows: KAGVTQTPRYLIKTRGQQVTLSCSPISGHRSVSWYQQTPGQGLQFLFEYFSETQRNKGNFPGRFSGRQFSNSRSEMNVSTLELGDSALYLCASSLIMNTEAFFGQGTRLTVV.

The chain combines TRBV18 with TRBJ1-1, with a possible D match to TRBD1 (6 bases). This CDR3 contains 14 residues. V was pared by 6 bases and J by 7 bases, with 18 bases between. CDR1 and CDR2 (germline): KGHSH, LQKENI. The chain's CDR3 is CASSPDRRGGEAFF. CDR3 DNA: TGTGCCAGCTCCCCGGATAGGAGGGGGGGTGAAGCTTTCTTT. The entire variable domain, with the rest obtained from reference TRBV18 and TRBJ1-1, is as follows: NAGVMQNPRHLVRRRGQEARLRCSPMKGHSHVYWYRQLPEEGLKFMVYLQKENIIDESGMPKERFSAEFPKEGPSILRIQQVVRGDSAAYFCASSPDRRGGEAFFGQGTRLTVV.

The gene calls are TRBV9 and TRBJ2-5, with D perhaps matching TRBD1 or TRBD2 (5 bases each). The V end was cut by 0 bases, the J end by 5 bases, with 11 bases between. The CDR3 runs 14 residues. Germline V gene lookup returns CDR1 SGDLS and CDR2 YYNGEE. The CDR3 DNA reads TGTGCCAGCAGCGTAGTTTCAGGGACCGAGACCCAGTACTTC. Its protein product is CASSVVSGTETQYF. The full variable domain, with the rest looked up from reference TRBV9 and TRBJ2-5, is DSGVTQTPKHLITATGQRVTLRCSPRSGDLSVYWYQQSLDQGLQFLIQYYNGEERAKGNILERFSAQQFPDLHSELNLSSLELGDSALYFCASSVVSGTETQYFGPGTRLLVL.